A single T cell receptor beta chain is shown here with its context. Its antigen is not known. The data were obtained in a study of T cells expressing NK-cell markers. There are 16 residues in the CDR3. General study findings and limits: The study did not resolve the HCMV specificity of expanded NKG2C+ T cell clones. These clonotypes also led the CD3+CD56-NKG2C+ fraction in a handful of donors.

It was by 5'RACE template switching with UMIs that TCR beta cDNA was made. TCRdb re-called the 5' RACE reads; one entry per CDR3 protein, DNA not given. The sample's table shows 450,000 to 600,000 distinct CDR3 sequences. The source is a man between 18 and 29 years old in good health. This rearrangement joins TRBV12-3 or TRBV12-4 to TRBJ1-4. The sequenced material came from blood T cells: a sorted CD56 or NKG2C T cell subset, CD4+ or CD8+ T cells, or bulk PBMC T cells (not recorded which). CDR3 protein: CASSTKGEGTNEKLFF.